One and the same sample provided the 15 T cell receptor beta chains below, sequenced in a study of T-cell reconstitution after alpha-beta-depleted transplantation in children. Preparation of the TCRbeta library used unique molecular identifiers. Each CDR3 protein is one row after TCRdb ran MiXCR on the PCR reads. The sample has over 25,000 distinct CDR3 sequences, roughly 6.5% seen once. These TCRs' antigens remain unknown. Findings of the study overall: About two months after transplant, alpha-beta T cells reportedly came from several hundred expanded graft clones.

Source: peripheral blood, taken 60 days after TCRalphabeta/CD19-depleted stem cell transplant. These receptors were collected from a child under two years old who had a stem cell transplant for acute myeloid leukemia, so the T cells may come from the graft donor.

This clonotype was detected ten times or more. The rearrangement uses TRBV12-3 or TRBV12-4 and TRBJ2-1; TRBD1 matches at 7 bases. The CDR3 length is 11 residues. V trimming: 10 bases; J trimming: 4 bases; junction bases outside the gene matches: 1. CDR3 DNA sequence: TGTGCCACACAGGGGTACAATGAGCAGTTCTTC. Its protein product is CATQGYNEQFF.

This clonotype has a count of ten or more. This CDR3 is CASSLIAATNEKLFF. Written as DNA, the CDR3 is TGTGCCAGCAGTTTAATCGCAGCAACTAATGAAAAACTGTTTTTT. The chain combines TRBV12-3 or TRBV12-4 with TRBJ1-4; no reliable D call. CDR3 length equals 15 residues. V gave up 2 bases and J gave up 0 bases, with 7 bases separating them.

The table lists this clonotype with many counts. The chain couples TRBV28 to TRBJ1-2; D is unresolved. This CDR3 comprises 17 residues. Deletions cut 4 bases from V and 2 bases from J, with 20 bases between. Germline V gene sequence: CDR1 MDHEN, CDR2 SYDVKM. The CDR3 reads CASSSLHGPRTNYGYTF. In DNA form, the CDR3 reads TGTGCCAGCAGTTCCCTCCACGGACCGAGAACGAACTATGGCTACACCTTC.

This clonotype was seen ten or more times. The CDR3: CASSSGGEPQHF. In DNA, the CDR3 is TGTGCCAGCAGCTCTGGAGGGGAGCCCCAGCATTTT. The V and J genes are TRBV7-9 and TRBJ1-5; tentatively, D is TRBD1 (5 bases). CDR1 and CDR2 from the germline V gene are SEHNR and FQNEAQ (reference sequence). V was clipped by 4 bases and J by 8 bases, with 9 bases between them. The CDR3 runs to 12 residues.

This clonotype was counted at least ten times. The chain employs TRBV12-3 or TRBV12-4 and TRBJ2-3; TRBD2 matches 7 bases. The CDR3 extends over 16 amino acids. V trimming: 7 bases; J trimming: 2 bases; junction bases outside the gene matches: 12. CDR3 sequence (DNA): TGTGCCAGCACCCCAGGACTAGGTCCCAACACAGATACGCAGTATTTT. Its translation: CASTPGLGPNTDTQYF.

The table lists this clonotype with many counts. The chain couples TRBV6-1 to TRBJ1-2, with a weak D call TRBD1 (6 bases). The germline CDR1 and CDR2 sequences are MNHNS and SASEGT. V lost 6 bases and J lost 4, with 12 bases in between. The CDR3 is 13 residues long. CDR3: CASSVDRFYGYTF. CDR3 bases: TGTGCCAGCAGCGTGGACAGATTCTATGGCTACACCTTC.

The table lists this clonotype with many counts. In DNA, the CDR3 is TGTGCCAGCAGCTCCCCGGGACTCCCTTACGAGCAGTACTTC. Protein: CASSSPGLPYEQYF. This chain links TRBV7-9 with TRBJ2-7, with D maybe TRBD2 (6 bases). CDR1 is SEHNR, CDR2 FQNEAQ, per germline (reference sequence). The V gene lost 4 bases and the J gene lost 4 bases, with 14 bases spanning the gap. This CDR3 is 14 amino acids long. The entire variable domain, with the rest obtained from reference TRBV7-9 and TRBJ2-7, is as follows: DTGVSQNPRHKITKRGQNVTFRCDPISEHNRLYWYRQTLGQGPEFLTYFQNEAQLEKSRLLSDRFSAERPKGSFSTLEIQRTEQGDSAMYLCASSSPGLPYEQYFGPGTRLTVT.

This clonotype was observed at least ten times. The CDR3 reads CASSYTGPGRTGELFF. CDR3 nucleotides: TGTGCCAGCAGCTATACAGGGCCGGGGAGGACCGGGGAGCTGTTTTTT. The V call is TRBV7-9, the J call TRBJ2-2; D may match TRBD1 or TRBD2 (6 bases each). This CDR3 has 16 amino acids. Deletions cut 4 bases from V and 5 bases from J, with 17 bases between. In germline, CDR1 is SEHNR, CDR2 FQNEAQ (reference sequence).

This clonotype has at least ten counts. The genes are TRBV7-9 and TRBJ2-5, with D unclear. V dropped 5 bases and J dropped 1 base, with 8 bases sitting between them. Germline V gene lookup returns CDR1 SEHNR and CDR2 FQNEAQ (reference sequence). The CDR3 has 13 amino acids. The CDR3 sequence is CASSLGSQETQYF. CDR3 DNA sequence: TGTGCCAGCAGCCTTGGGTCCCAAGAGACCCAGTACTTC.

CDR3 in amino acids: CASSQPARAETQYF. The CDR3 nucleotides read TGTGCCAGCAGTCAACCGGCCCGGGCAGAGACCCAGTACTTC. The chain uses TRBV11-2 and TRBJ2-5, with no clear D. V gave up 6 bases and J gave up 4 bases, with 15 bases separating them. There are 14 residues in the CDR3. Per germline, CDR1 SGHAT and CDR2 FQNNGV.

V is TRBV4-3 and J is TRBJ1-5; 9 nucleotides agree with TRBD1. The CDR3 loop spans 15 amino acids. Germline CDR1 and CDR2: LGHNA and YSLEER. V lost 0 bases and J lost 7; bases outside the gene matches: 4. The CDR3 DNA reads TGCGCCAGCAGCCAAGATACGACAGGGGGGCAGCCCCAGCATTTT. Protein: CASSQDTTGGQPQHF.

This clonotype was recorded at least ten times. The J gene is TRBJ2-5, the V gene TRBV7-2, with D tentatively TRBD1 (6 bases). The CDR3 is 16 amino acids. Germline lookup yields CDR1 SGHTA and CDR2 FQGNSA. Trimming stripped 1 base from V and 4 bases from J, with 16 bases between. The CDR3, as DNA: TGTGCCAGCAGCTTAGTAGCAGGGGTCATTCGAGAGACCCAGTACTTC. Protein: CASSLVAGVIRETQYF.

This clonotype was counted a few times. The chain employs TRBV13 and TRBJ2-7, with a tentative D call TRBD2 (7 bases). The length of the CDR3 is 14 residues. Trimming shortened V by 8 bases and J by 1 base, and 15 bases separated the two germline ends. In germline, CDR1 is PRHDT, CDR2 FYEKMQ (reference sequence). Here the CDR3 DNA reads TGTGCCAGCGGGAGGGGGGGACTTTCCTACGAGCAGTACTTC. Translated, it gives CASGRGGLSYEQYF. Filled out from reference TRBV13 and TRBJ2-7, the complete variable domain reads AAGVIQSPRHLIKEKRETATLKCYPIPRHDTVYWYQQGPGQDPQFLISFYEKMQSDKGSIPDRFSAQQFSDYHSELNMSSLELGDSALYFCASGRGGLSYEQYFGPGTRLTVT.

This clonotype has at least ten counts. The rearrangement joins TRBV3-1 to TRBJ1-3; the D gene is possibly TRBD1 (6 bases). CDR1 is LGHDT, CDR2 YNNKEL, per germline (reference sequence). This CDR3 is built from 17 residues. Trimming shortened V by 4 bases and J by 1 base, and 17 bases separated the two germline ends. The CDR3: CASSLNRQALSGNTIYF. DNA of the CDR3: TGTGCCAGCAGCCTTAACCGACAGGCTCTATCTGGAAACACCATATATTTT.

This clonotype came up many times. The J gene is TRBJ1-5, the V gene TRBV7-9; 9 bases agree with TRBD1. CDR1 is SEHNR, CDR2 FQNEAQ, per germline (reference sequence). The CDR3 totals 15 residues. Trimming removed 3 bases from V and 2 bases from J; junction bases left unmatched: 2. The chain's CDR3 is CASSLTGGGNQPQHF. The DNA of the CDR3 is TGTGCCAGCAGCTTGACAGGGGGTGGCAATCAGCCCCAGCATTTT.